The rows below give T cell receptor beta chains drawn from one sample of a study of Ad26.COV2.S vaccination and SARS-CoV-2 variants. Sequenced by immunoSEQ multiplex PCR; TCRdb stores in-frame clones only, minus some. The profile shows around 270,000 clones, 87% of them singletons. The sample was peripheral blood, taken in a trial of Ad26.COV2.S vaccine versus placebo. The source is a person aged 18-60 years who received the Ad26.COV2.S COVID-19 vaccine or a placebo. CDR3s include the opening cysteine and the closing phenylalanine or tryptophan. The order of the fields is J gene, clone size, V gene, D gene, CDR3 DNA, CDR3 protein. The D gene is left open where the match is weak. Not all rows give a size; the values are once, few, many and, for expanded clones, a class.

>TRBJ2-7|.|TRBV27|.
TGTGCCAGGCTATGTCGGGCAGGACCCCCCTACGAGCAGTACTTC
CARLCRAGPPYEQYF
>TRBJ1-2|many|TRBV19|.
TGTGCCAGTAGAAACTTAGGAGCCGCGGGGTTCGACTATGGCTACACCTTC
CASRNLGAAGFDYGYTF
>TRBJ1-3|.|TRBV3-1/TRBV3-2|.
TGTGCCAGCAGCCACCGATCGGGGGGAAACTCTGGAAACACCATATATTTT
CASSHRSGGNSGNTIYF
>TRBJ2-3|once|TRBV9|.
TGTGCCAGCAGCGTTCGGACTACAAACACAGATACGCAGTATTTT
CASSVRTTNTDTQYF
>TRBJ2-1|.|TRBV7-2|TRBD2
TGTGCCAGCAGCTTAAGACTAGCGGGGTACAATGAGCAGTTCTTC
CASSLRLAGYNEQFF
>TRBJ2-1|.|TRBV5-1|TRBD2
TGCGCCAGCGGAGCTAGCGGGGGGGCCAGGGAGCAGTTCTTC
CASGASGGAREQFF
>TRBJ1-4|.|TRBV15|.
TGTGCCACCAGCAGAGATCTGGGGGGAGAAAAACTGTTTTTT
CATSRDLGGEKLFF
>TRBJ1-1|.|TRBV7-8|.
TGTGCCAGCAGCTTAGTACAACAGAGGAACACTGAAGCTTTCTTT
CASSLVQQRNTEAFF
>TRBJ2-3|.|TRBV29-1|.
TGCAGCGTGGATCTACTAGTAAATACGCAGTATTTT
CSVDLLVNTQYF
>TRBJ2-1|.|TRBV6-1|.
TGTGCCAGCAGTGGACCCTCCAAGCGACTCCCAGATTCGGCTGAGCAGTTCTTC
CASSGPSKRLPDSAEQFF
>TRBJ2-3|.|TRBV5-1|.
TGCGCCAGCAACGGCAGAGAGGCTCTGGATACGCAGTATTTT
CASNGREALDTQYF
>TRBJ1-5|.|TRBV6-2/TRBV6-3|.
TGTGCCAGCAGTAACGGTCTTACCTTCAATCAGCCCCAGCATTTT
CASSNGLTFNQPQHF
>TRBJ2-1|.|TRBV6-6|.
TGTGCCAGCAGTTACTCTCTGAATGAGCAGTTCTTC
CASSYSLNEQFF
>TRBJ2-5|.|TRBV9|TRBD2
TGTGCCAGCAGCGTACTGTCTAGCGGGGGGTCCCAAGAGACCCAGTACTTC
CASSVLSSGGSQETQYF
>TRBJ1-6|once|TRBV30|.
TGTGCCTGGAGTGTAAAAGGGTATAATTCACCCCTCCACTTT
CAWSVKGYNSPLHF
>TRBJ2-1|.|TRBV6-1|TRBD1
TGTGCCAGCAGTGAAGGGTGGACAGGGGTCAATGAGCAGTTCTTC
CASSEGWTGVNEQFF
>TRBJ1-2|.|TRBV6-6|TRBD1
TGTGCCAGCACCGGGGACAGGGGTTCCTATGGCTACACCTTC
CASTGDRGSYGYTF
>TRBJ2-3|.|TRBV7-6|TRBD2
TGTGCCAGCAGCTCATACCCACTAGCGGGGGACACAGATACGCAGTATTTT
CASSSYPLAGDTDTQYF
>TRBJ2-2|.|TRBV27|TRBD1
TGTGCCAGCAGAACGAGGACAGGGAAGGGCACCGGGGAGCTGTTTTTT
CASRTRTGKGTGELFF
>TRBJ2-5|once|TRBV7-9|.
TGTGCCAGCAGCTTAACGGACCAAGAGACCCAGTACTTC
CASSLTDQETQYF
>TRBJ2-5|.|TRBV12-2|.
TGTGCAAGTCGCGTACCTAGCGGGGGGGCCTCACAAGAGACCCAGTACTTC
CASRVPSGGASQETQYF
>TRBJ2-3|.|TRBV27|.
TGTGCCAGCAGTTTAAAGAAAGGGCTGGATACGCAGTATTTT
CASSLKKGLDTQYF
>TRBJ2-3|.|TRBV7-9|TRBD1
TGTGCCAGCAGCTCCGCCGGGACAGGGGGCGTTAGCACAGATACGCAGTATTTT
CASSSAGTGGVSTDTQYF
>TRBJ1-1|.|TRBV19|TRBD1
TGTGCCAGTAGTAGGACAGGGGGGCGAACTGAAGCTTTCTTT
CASSRTGGRTEAFF
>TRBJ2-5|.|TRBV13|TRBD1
TGTGCCAGCAGCTCTCGGACAGGGATGGAGACCCAGTACTTC
CASSSRTGMETQYF
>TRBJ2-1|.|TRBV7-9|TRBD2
TGTGCCAGCAGTTTATTAGCGGGGATCTACAATGAGCAGTTCTTC
CASSLLAGIYNEQFF
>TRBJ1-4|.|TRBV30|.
TGTGCCTGGAGTCGTAAATTATCAGATGGGGAAAAACTGTTTTTT
CAWSRKLSDGEKLFF
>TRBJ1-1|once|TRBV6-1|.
TGTGCCAGCAGTGAGGACTATGGGCGCCCTTTCGAAGGGGTGGCTTTCTTT
CASSEDYGRPFEGVAFF
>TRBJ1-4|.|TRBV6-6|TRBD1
TGTGCCAGCAGTTGGGGGGACAGTTCGAATGAAAAACTGTTTTTT
CASSWGDSSNEKLFF
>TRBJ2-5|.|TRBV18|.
TGTGCCAGCTCACCACTTTCTAACGGCCCAGAGAAGACCCAGTACTTC
CASSPLSNGPEKTQYF
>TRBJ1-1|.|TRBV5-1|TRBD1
TGCGCCAGCAAAATCGGGACAGGTGAAGCTTTCTTT
CASKIGTGEAFF
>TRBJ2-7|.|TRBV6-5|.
TGTGCCACCGGAAATTACGAGCAGTACTTC
CATGNYEQYF
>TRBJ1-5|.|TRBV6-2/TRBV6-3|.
TGTGCCAGCAGTTACGCTCCAGGATGGGACAATCAGCCCCAGCATTTT
CASSYAPGWDNQPQHF
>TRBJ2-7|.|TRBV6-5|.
TGTGCCAGCAGTTCGGCAGCGCCTAGGGACGAGCAGTACTTC
CASSSAAPRDEQYF
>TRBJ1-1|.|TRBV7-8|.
TGTGCCAGCAGCCCCCGGGGGGGGGAACACACTGAAGCTTTCTTT
CASSPRGGEHTEAFF
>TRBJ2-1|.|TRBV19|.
TGTGCCAGTAGTACGGGGGGCCCCCCGTACAATGAGCAGTTCTTC
CASSTGGPPYNEQFF
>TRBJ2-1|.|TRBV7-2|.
TGTGCCAGCAGCTTAGTCTCCTACAATGAGCAGTTCTTC
CASSLVSYNEQFF
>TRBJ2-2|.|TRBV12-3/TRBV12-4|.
TGTGCCAGCAGCTTCGCAGGGGAGGGAGAGCTGTTTTTT
CASSFAGEGELFF
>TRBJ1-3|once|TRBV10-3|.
TGTGCCATCATCGGCTCTGGAAACACCATATATTTT
CAIIGSGNTIYF
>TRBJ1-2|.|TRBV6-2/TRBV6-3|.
TGTGCCAGCAGTTACCGTTCTCGACAGACCTTAACCCATGGCTACACCTTC
CASSYRSRQTLTHGYTF
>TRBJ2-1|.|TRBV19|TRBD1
TGTGCCAGTAGTGTGACAGGGGCTTACAATGAGCAGTTCTTC
CASSVTGAYNEQFF
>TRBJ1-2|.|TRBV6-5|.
TGTGCCAGCACCGACCCTCCTCATGGCTACACCTTC
CASTDPPHGYTF
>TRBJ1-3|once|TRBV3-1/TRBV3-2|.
TGTGCCAGCAGCCAAACGGGGCGCAGCTCTGGAAACACCATATATTTT
CASSQTGRSSGNTIYF
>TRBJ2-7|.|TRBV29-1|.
TGCAGCGTAACCCCAGGAGGGGGCGGCTCCTACGAGCAGTACTTC
CSVTPGGGGSYEQYF
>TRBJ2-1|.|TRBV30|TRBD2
TGTGCCTGGAGTGTTCTAGCGGGGGCTGAGCAGTTCTTC
CAWSVLAGAEQFF
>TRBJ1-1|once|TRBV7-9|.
TGTGCCAGCAGCTTAAGCCCCGGGTATGACACTGAAGCTTTCTTT
CASSLSPGYDTEAFF
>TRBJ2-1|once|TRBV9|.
TGTGCCAGCAGCGTAGACGTTTCAGAACGGTTGGCCTACAATGAGCAGTTCTTC
CASSVDVSERLAYNEQFF
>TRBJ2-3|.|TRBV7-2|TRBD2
TGTGCCAGCAGCCAGGGACTAGCGGGGGTCGGTCCAGATACGCAGTATTTT
CASSQGLAGVGPDTQYF